This T cell receptor beta chain was captured in a study of beta chain features in type 1 diabetes. Study-wide results and limits: Whatever favoring of shorter templates PCR might show would apply equally to patients and controls.

TCRB transcripts that were expressed got sequenced, as all of the isolated RNA had been reverse transcribed. Average reads for naive, central memory and regulatory T cell samples were around 4 million. Using immunoSEQ multiplex PCR, the repertoire was profiled, and TCRdb retains in-frame clones only, with some absent. The data hold roughly 450,000 clones, with 9.5% to 12% observed a single time. Remarks on this clone: Its specificity is unknown.

This CDR3 spans 12 amino acids. CDR1 and CDR2 (germline): SGHDT, YYEEEE. V lost 4 bases, J lost 10 bases, and 12 bases lay in between. The source of this sequence is a woman younger than 30 in good health. The chain has TRBV5-6 and TRBJ2-1; no definite D call. The sequenced sample was naive CD4+ T cells from blood. The CDR3 reads CASSPLFGEQFF. For the CDR3, the DNA is TGTGCCAGCAGCCCACTCTTCGGAGAGCAGTTCTTC. Full variable domain (rest looked up from reference TRBV5-6 and TRBJ2-1): DAGVTQSPTHLIKTRGQQVTLRCSPKSGHDTVSWYQQALGQGPQFIFQYYEEEERQRGNFPDRFSGHQFPNYSSELNVNALLLGDSALYLCASSPLFGEQFFGPGTRLTVL.